This T cell receptor (beta chain) is from a study of T cells in Graves' hyperthyroidism and ophthalmopathy. V dropped 1 base and J dropped 6 bases, with 9 bases sitting between them. The CDR3 runs 14 residues. Germline loops: CDR1 MDHEN, CDR2 SYDVKM. This clonotype occurred a few times. TCR beta CDR3 region amplification was performed from RNA transcripts. HTBI primers drove first-round RT-PCR of the TCR CDR3. TCRdb re-called the multiplex PCR reads through MiXCR, storing one row per CDR3 protein. The data contain under 700,000 distinct CDR3 sequences, around 17% of them seen just once; the ten biggest clones take up 15% to 20%.

The chain carries TRBV28 and TRBJ2-2, with D tentatively TRBD2 (5 bases). The sequence was obtained from a young woman with Graves' hyperthyroidism. Sequencing was done on a sample of blood. The CDR3 reads CASSLSLGAGELFF. CDR3 DNA: TGTGCCAGCAGTTTATCGCTCGGGGCCGGGGAGCTGTTTTTT.